The 30 T cell receptor beta chains below were found in one sample sequenced in a study of identical twins. A single record per CDR3 protein comes from TCRdb applying MiXCR to the 5' RACE reads. The sample consists of approximately 670,000 distinct CDR3 sequences, around 6% of them appearing once. The sample comprised naive T cells sorted from blood. These TCRs come from a man aged 18 to 30 in good health.

This clonotype showed up just a few times. This CDR3 reads CASSSGAGTPSYEQYF. The CDR3 DNA is TGTGCCAGCAGCTCCGGTGCGGGGACCCCCTCCTACGAGCAGTACTTC. The gene calls are TRBV5-4 and TRBJ2-7, with D maybe TRBD2 (6 bases). The CDR3 is made up of 16 amino acids. Germline V gene lookup returns CDR1 SGHNT and CDR2 YYREEE (reference sequence). The V and J ends lost 3 bases and 0 bases respectively, with 16 bases between them.

This clonotype was detected only a few times. This chain connects TRBV24-1 to TRBJ2-5; no reliable D call. There are 14 residues in the CDR3. V was cut by 4 bases and J by 5 bases, with 13 bases left in between. In germline, CDR1 is KGHDR, CDR2 SFDVKD. This chain's CDR3 is CATSESLVIETQYF. The CDR3 bases are TGTGCCACCAGTGAATCGCTAGTAATTGAGACCCAGTACTTC.

This clonotype has a handful of counts. The rearrangement links TRBV7-2 to TRBJ2-1; 9 bases match TRBD2. Germline CDR1 SGHTA, CDR2 FQGNSA. The V gene end was trimmed by 4 bases and the J gene end by 1 base; junction bases not matched to a gene: 2. This CDR3 spans 15 amino acids. CDR3 loop: CASSSGLASYNEQFF. The CDR3 bases are TGTGCCAGCAGCTCGGGACTAGCTTCCTACAATGAGCAGTTCTTC.

This clonotype has ten or more counts. CDR3 residues: CAIGEREVADTQYF. The CDR3 DNA reads as TGTGCCATCGGGGAGCGGGAGGTTGCAGATACGCAGTATTTT. The V and J genes are TRBV10-3 and TRBJ2-3, with TRBD2 matching 9 bases. CDR3 size: 14 residues. Losses at the gene ends were 8 bases for V and 4 bases for J; bases not matched to a gene: 7. The germline CDR1 and CDR2 sequences are ENHRY and SYGVKD.

In this sample, this clonotype turned up many times. The V gene is TRBV29-1, the J gene TRBJ2-7, with a tentative D call TRBD1 (6 bases). V gave up 6 bases and J gave up 6 bases, with 15 bases separating them. The CDR3 is 12 residues long. The germline gives CDR1 SQVTM, CDR2 ANQGSEA. The CDR3 sequence is CSVAGTKLEQYF. CDR3 DNA: TGCAGCGTGGCCGGGACAAAGCTCGAGCAGTACTTC.

The table lists this clonotype with a few counts. The chain recombines TRBV12-3 or TRBV12-4 with TRBJ1-6; D might be TRBD1 (6 bases). The ends were cut back, 6 bases at V and 3 bases at J, with 9 bases in the middle. The CDR3 is 14 residues long. The CDR3 sequence: CASRGGLYNSPLHF. The DNA of the CDR3 is TGTGCCAGCAGGGGGGGGCTCTATAATTCACCCCTCCACTTT.

This clonotype was seen repeatedly, ten times or more. The chain carries TRBV29-1 and TRBJ2-3; D ambiguous. CDR3 length: 13 amino acids. V was shortened by 4 bases and J by 0 bases, with 8 bases between the two germline ends. Germline CDR1 SQVTM, CDR2 ANQGSEA. The CDR3 spells CSVASPSTDTQYF. Written as DNA, the CDR3 is TGCAGCGTTGCTTCCCCTAGCACAGATACGCAGTATTTT.

In this sample, this clonotype turned up many times. The chain joins TRBV20-1 to TRBJ2-1, with no clear D. CDR1 and CDR2 (germline): DFQATT, SNEGSKA (reference sequence). The CDR3 extends over 10 amino acids. Trimming took off 4 bases at V and 9 bases at J, with 7 bases between the two ends. The CDR3 nucleotides are TGCAGTGCTAATTTTTTTGAGCAGTTCTTC. This translates into CSANFFEQFF.

The chain has TRBV7-9 and TRBJ2-2; a weak D match, TRBD1 (6 bases). Trimming took off 1 base at V and 8 bases at J, with 11 bases between the two ends. Germline V gene lookup returns CDR1 SEHNR and CDR2 FQNEAQ (reference sequence). The CDR3 contains 14 residues. The CDR3: CASSLVGTPGELFF. For the CDR3, the DNA is TGTGCCAGCAGCTTAGTCGGGACACCTGGGGAGCTGTTTTTT.

This clonotype has at least ten counts. The genes are TRBV10-2 and TRBJ1-1, with TRBD1 matching over 7 bases. The ends lost 6 bases at V and 5 bases at J; junction bases unmatched: 9. Germline loops: CDR1 WSHSY, CDR2 SAAADI. This CDR3 spans 14 amino acids. The CDR3 DNA is TGCGCCAGCAGACCGCAGGGGGACCGAACTGAAGCTTTCTTT. This gives the protein CASRPQGDRTEAFF.

This clonotype was picked up many times. The chain has TRBV5-1 and TRBJ2-7; TRBD2 agrees at 8 bases. Germline V gene lookup returns CDR1 SGHRS and CDR2 YFSETQ. The CDR3 consists of 13 residues. The J segment lost 2 bases and the V segment lost 4 bases, leaving 2 bases of the junction unmatched. CDR3 sequence (DNA): TGCGCCAGCAGCGAAGCGGGAGCCTACGAGCAGTACTTC. Translation: CASSEAGAYEQYF.

The V and J genes are TRBV7-9 and TRBJ2-1, with D tentatively TRBD2 (6 bases). The V end lost 8 bases, the J end lost 1 base, and 21 bases lay between the germline ends. The CDR3 runs to 17 residues. Per the germline V gene, CDR1 is SEHNR and CDR2 is FQNEAQ (reference sequence). Written as DNA, the CDR3 is TGTGCCAGCGCCCCGCCCGGGGGTGGGAGTTCCTACAATGAGCAGTTCTTC. This encodes CASAPPGGGSSYNEQFF.

This clonotype was counted at least ten times. The chain employs TRBV7-2 and TRBJ2-2; tentative D call: TRBD1 (6 bases). Per the germline V gene, CDR1 is SGHTA and CDR2 is FQGNSA. The ends were cut back, 0 bases at V and 7 bases at J, with 12 bases in the middle. This CDR3 contains 15 residues. The CDR3: CASSLATGSGGELFF. In DNA form, the CDR3 reads TGTGCCAGCAGCTTAGCAACAGGGAGTGGCGGGGAGCTGTTTTTT.

Many counts were recorded for this clonotype. The DNA for the CDR3 is TGTGCCAGCAGCCATTCCGGGACAGGGGACAATGAGCAGTTCTTC. This translates into CASSHSGTGDNEQFF. The chain employs TRBV7-9 and TRBJ2-1; 10 nucleotides line up with TRBD1. Looked up from germline, CDR1 is SEHNR and CDR2 is FQNEAQ (reference sequence). The CDR3 covers 15 residues. Losses at the gene ends were 5 bases for V and 5 bases for J; bases not matched to a gene: 6.

This clonotype was observed a few times. The chain joins TRBV6-5 to TRBJ2-3; TRBD2 might be the D (5 bases). In germline, CDR1 is MNHEY, CDR2 SVGAGI. The CDR3 consists of 15 residues. Deletions cut 7 bases from V and 6 bases from J, with 20 bases between. As DNA, the CDR3 is TGTGCCAGCATTATGCTTATAGAGGGATGGGATACGCAGTATTTT. It translates to CASIMLIEGWDTQYF.

The J gene is TRBJ1-1, the V gene TRBV20-1; 7 positions match TRBD1. CDR3 size: 15 residues. Looked up from germline, CDR1 is DFQATT and CDR2 is SNEGSKA (reference sequence). V trimming: 2 bases; J trimming: 0 bases; junction bases outside the gene matches: 6. CDR3 DNA sequence: TGCAGTGCTAGAAATAGGGGGCAGGTGAACACTGAAGCTTTCTTT. It translates to CSARNRGQVNTEAFF.

The chain recombines TRBV7-2 with TRBJ1-4; TRBD1 agrees at 7 bases. The CDR3 has 16 residues. Germline V gene lookup returns CDR1 SGHTA and CDR2 FQGNSA. The junction had 11 bases not matched to a gene; V was cut back by 4 bases and J by 6 bases. The CDR3 reads CASSYLSRDRDEKLFF. For the CDR3, the DNA is TGTGCCAGCAGCTACCTTTCCCGGGACAGAGATGAAAAACTGTTTTTT.

Remarks on this clonotype: This may come from a read error, since a much larger clone is one base off. The V gene is TRBV27, the J gene TRBJ1-5; 8 bases fit TRBD1. V lost 6 bases, J lost 5 bases, and 6 bases stayed unmatched. This CDR3 contains 14 residues. Germline V gene sequence: CDR1 MNHEY, CDR2 SMNVEV (reference sequence). The CDR3 is CASSAQTGDQPQHF. CDR3 sequence (DNA): TGTGCCAGCAGCGCCCAGACAGGGGATCAGCCCCAGCATTTT.

This rearrangement joins TRBV27 to TRBJ1-1, with a tentative D call TRBD1 (5 bases). Germline V gene sequence: CDR1 MNHEY, CDR2 SMNVEV (reference sequence). This CDR3 comprises 16 residues. Trimming left V 7 bases short and J 1 base short, with 19 bases between. The CDR3 coding sequence is TGTGCCAGCACCCCACCTCCCCCAGGGCGGAACACTGAAGCTTTCTTT. This gives the protein CASTPPPPGRNTEAFF.

This clonotype was seen repeatedly, ten times or more. The chain employs TRBV12-3 or TRBV12-4 and TRBJ1-3; D is undetermined. This CDR3 spans 13 amino acids. Deletions cut 3 bases from V and 0 bases from J, with 3 bases between. CDR3 sequence (DNA): TGTGCCAGCAGTTTCCCCTCTGGAAACACCATATATTTT. Encoded protein: CASSFPSGNTIYF.

This clonotype occurred many times. The J gene is TRBJ2-1, the V gene TRBV29-1, with 7 bases fitting TRBD2. The CDR3 loop spans 11 amino acids. The V and J ends lost 8 bases and 6 bases, in that order; junction bases with no gene match: 4. Germline CDR1 is SQVTM and CDR2 is ANQGSEA. The CDR3 loop is CSQGLGNEQFF. In nucleotides, the CDR3 is TGCAGCCAAGGACTAGGCAATGAGCAGTTCTTC.

Only a few counts were recorded for this clonotype. The chain uses TRBV11-2 and TRBJ2-1; D perhaps matches TRBD2 (5 bases). The V and J ends lost 5 bases and 4 bases respectively, with 15 bases between them. Germline V CDR1 and CDR2: SGHAT, FQNNGV. There are 15 residues in the CDR3. The CDR3 sequence: CASSRDYPNYNEQFF. CDR3 DNA sequence: TGTGCCAGCAGCCGAGACTACCCCAATTACAATGAGCAGTTCTTC.

This clonotype was counted ten times or more. The V and J genes are TRBV4-2 and TRBJ2-2; D is unresolved. Germline CDR1 and CDR2: LGHNA and YNFKEQ. The germline V and J ends were trimmed by 0 bases and 3 bases, with 11 bases remaining between them. The CDR3 spans 16 residues. CDR3 sequence reads: CASSQDLRMDTGELFF. The CDR3 DNA reads TGTGCCAGCAGCCAAGACCTTCGGATGGACACCGGGGAGCTGTTTTTT.

This clonotype has ten or more counts. V usage is TRBV6-5 and J usage is TRBJ2-1; D is ambiguous. Trimming stripped 0 bases from V and 4 bases from J, with 16 bases between. CDR3 length: 17 amino acids. From germline, CDR1 is MNHEY and CDR2 SVGAGI. The CDR3 here is CASSYSGFSPPYNEQFF. CDR3 coding DNA: TGTGCCAGCAGTTACTCGGGGTTTTCACCCCCTTACAATGAGCAGTTCTTC.

This clonotype was found a few times. The chain uses TRBV7-9 and TRBJ1-2; no firm D call. The CDR3 length is 15 residues. Germline CDR1 reads SEHNR; CDR2 reads FQNEAQ (reference sequence). Trimming pared 0 bases from V and 4 bases from J, leaving 12 bases between. The CDR3: CASSLARPEIYGYTF. DNA of the CDR3: TGTGCCAGCAGCTTAGCGCGTCCAGAAATCTATGGCTACACCTTC.

The chain links TRBV30 to TRBJ2-1; TRBD2 aligns across 7 bases. The junction had 10 bases not matched to a gene; V was cut back by 0 bases and J by 5 bases. CDR1 GTSNPN and CDR2 SVGIG come from the germline V gene (reference sequence). The length of the CDR3 is 16 residues. For the CDR3, the DNA is TGTGCCTGGAGTGTTCGGGGCGGGAGTACGAACAATGAGCAGTTCTTC. Translated, it gives CAWSVRGGSTNNEQFF.

The sample holds many counts of this clonotype. V is TRBV7-2 and J is TRBJ2-7; weak D call: TRBD1 (6 bases). CDR1 is SGHTA and CDR2 is FQGNSA in the germline V gene. The CDR3 is 16 residues long. Trimming took off 2 bases at V and 0 bases at J, with 14 bases between the two ends. The CDR3 here is CASSLMGARNSYEQYF. In DNA, the CDR3 is TGTGCCAGCAGCTTAATGGGGGCGCGTAACTCCTACGAGCAGTACTTC.

At least ten counts were recorded for this clonotype. The chain couples TRBV12-3 or TRBV12-4 to TRBJ2-5; maybe TRBD1 (6 bases). This CDR3 is 14 amino acids long. V lost 2 bases to trimming and J lost 5 bases, with 12 bases between them. CDR3 loop: CASSLTAGDETQYF. The CDR3 nucleotides read TGTGCCAGCAGTTTAACGGCAGGGGACGAGACCCAGTACTTC.

The J gene is TRBJ1-1, the V gene TRBV15; the D is unclear. Trimming cost V 4 bases and J 4 bases, with 10 bases left between them. This CDR3 has 13 residues. Germline V lookup: CDR1 LNHNV, CDR2 YYDKDF (reference sequence). The CDR3 is CATSIRGGTEAFF. The CDR3 DNA reads as TGTGCCACCAGCATCCGAGGAGGCACTGAAGCTTTCTTT.

In this sample, this clonotype turned up many times. This chain uses TRBV19 with TRBJ2-1; 7 nucleotides line up with TRBD1. Germline V gene data show CDR1 as LNHDA and CDR2 as SQIVND (reference sequence). The length of the CDR3 is 13 residues. V trimming: 3 bases; J trimming: 10 bases; junction bases outside the gene matches: 6. The CDR3 DNA reads as TGTGCCAGTAGTATCGGCCCGACAGGGGAGCAGTTCTTC. This translates into CASSIGPTGEQFF.